These 19 T cell receptor beta chains were all obtained from the same sample, sequenced in a study of T cells after yellow fever vaccination. TCRdb re-called the 5' RACE reads with MiXCR, one entry per CDR3 protein. The table includes under 700,000 distinct CDR3 sequences, 17% detected once. The sequences come from PBMCs, collected 5 to 6 days after the first yellow fever vaccination. Receptors originate from a man aged 18-30 years who received the YFV17D yellow fever vaccine.

DNA for the CDR3: TGCGCCAGCAGCTTGGCCGAGTTCCGCACAGATACGCAGTATTTT. This gives the protein CASSLAEFRTDTQYF. The V call is TRBV5-1, the J call TRBJ2-3; the D is unclear. The CDR3 has 15 residues. The germline CDR1 and CDR2 sequences are SGHRS and YFSETQ. Between the trimmed V and J ends, which lost 0 bases and 1 base, there was a span of 9 bases.

This clonotype appeared a few times. The chain joins TRBV21-1 to TRBJ2-5; TRBD2, the table's D call, lacks a check against the DNA. TRBV21-1 is listed as a pseudogene. The CDR3 runs to 17 residues. CDR3 loop: CASTGLAGGPGLRTQYF. For the CDR3, the DNA is TGTGCCAGCACCGGACTAGCGGGGGGGCCCGGTTTGAGGACCCAGTACTTC.

As regards this clonotype: This may be a read error: a much more frequent sequence differs by one nucleotide. The chain carries TRBV5-1 and TRBJ2-1; tentative D call: TRBD2 (5 bases). This CDR3 comprises 14 residues. CDR1 and CDR2 (germline): SGHRS, YFSETQ. The chain's CDR3 is CASSSGSSYNVQFF. The CDR3 nucleotides read TGCGCCAGCAGCTCGGGGAGCTCCTACAATGTGCAGTTCTTC.

The chain employs TRBV6-1 and TRBJ2-1, with 9 bases identical to TRBD1. This CDR3 region has 14 residues. The V gene's germline CDR1 is MNHNS and CDR2 SASEGT. After removal of 8 bases from V and 5 bases from J, the junction contained 7 bases not matched to a gene. The DNA for the CDR3 is TGTGCCAGCGAGGGACAGGGAACCCACAATGAGCAGTTCTTC. This translates into CASEGQGTHNEQFF.

This chain links TRBV6-2 or TRBV6-3 with TRBJ2-1, with D possibly TRBD2 on 5 matching bases. The V gene lost 6 bases and the J gene lost 2 bases, with 11 bases spanning the gap. Germline V gene sequence: CDR1 MNHEY, CDR2 SVGEGT. The CDR3 totals 14 residues. Here the CDR3 reads CASRPRGTYNEQFF. The CDR3 bases are TGTGCCAGCAGACCTCGGGGAACCTACAATGAGCAGTTCTTC.

The V call is TRBV6-1, the J call TRBJ1-1, with a possible D match to TRBD1 (6 bases). Germline values: CDR1 MNHNS, CDR2 SASEGT. The CDR3 is 13 residues long. The V and J ends lost 10 bases and 8 bases respectively, with 20 bases between them. As DNA, the CDR3 is TGTGCCACCTCCGAGGGAGACAGGTCCGAAGCTTTCTTT. Translated, it gives CATSEGDRSEAFF.

In its sample, this clonotype was seen a few times. The J gene is TRBJ2-7, the V gene TRBV11-1, with D perhaps TRBD1 or TRBD2 (5 bases each). CDR3 length: 15 residues. In germline, CDR1 is SGHAT, CDR2 FQDESV (reference sequence). Trimming cost V 5 bases and J 0 bases, with 14 bases left between them. CDR3 sequence reads: CASSRRDVLSYEQYF. In DNA, the CDR3 is TGTGCCAGCAGCCGCCGGGACGTCCTCTCCTACGAGCAGTACTTC. Filled out from reference TRBV11-1 and TRBJ2-7, the complete variable domain reads EAEVAQSPRYKITEKSQAVAFWCDPISGHATLYWYRQILGQGPELLVQFQDESVVDDSQLPKDRFSAERLKGVDSTLKIQPAELGDSAMYLCASSRRDVLSYEQYFGPGTRLTVT.

The rearrangement links TRBV29-1 to TRBJ2-5; no clear D gene. In germline, CDR1 is SQVTM, CDR2 ANQGSEA. V dropped 6 bases and J dropped 5 bases, with 19 bases sitting between them. The CDR3 loop spans 14 amino acids. The CDR3 DNA follows: TGCAGCGTGCATCGGGTGGAAGCGCGGGAGACCCAGTACTTC. Protein sequence: CSVHRVEARETQYF.

The rearrangement joins TRBV5-1 to TRBJ2-3, with D uncertain. The germline V gene has CDR1 SGHRS and CDR2 YFSETQ. With 4 bases removed from V and 9 bases from J, the gap between germline ends came to 21 bases. The CDR3 extends over 15 amino acids. CDR3 in DNA: TGCGCCAGCAGCCCCGCGGAGCCTGGAAAAGCGACGCAGTATTTT. It codes for CASSPAEPGKATQYF.

There are a few counts of this clonotype. The chain carries TRBV3-1 and TRBJ2-5, with unresolved D. The germline gives CDR1 LGHDT, CDR2 YNNKEL (reference sequence). Trimming pared 0 bases from V and 4 bases from J, leaving 12 bases between. This CDR3 contains 15 residues. The CDR3 reads CASSQDVVTGETQYF. The CDR3 DNA reads as TGTGCCAGCAGCCAAGACGTCGTAACGGGAGAGACCCAGTACTTC.

This sequence joins TRBV12-3 or TRBV12-4 and TRBJ1-2; tentatively, D is TRBD1 (5 bases). V lost 1 base and J 4 bases, leaving 13 bases between the germline ends. The CDR3 has 15 residues. CDR3 in amino acids: CASSLGGAYGYGYTF. The CDR3 bases are TGTGCCAGCAGTTTAGGCGGGGCCTACGGCTATGGCTACACCTTC.

The chain is built from TRBV11-2 and TRBJ2-1; TRBD2 matches 10 bases. CDR1 SGHAT and CDR2 FQNNGV come from the germline V gene. CDR3 length: 15 residues. Losses at the gene ends were 0 bases for V and 9 bases for J; bases not matched to a gene: 5. The CDR3 protein is CASSLESGGAGEQFF. As DNA, the CDR3 is TGTGCCAGCAGCTTAGAGAGCGGGGGGGCTGGTGAGCAGTTCTTC.

The rearrangement joins TRBV7-9 to TRBJ1-3, with D unresolved. V lost 5 bases to trimming and J lost 2 bases, with 13 bases between them. The CDR3 is 15 residues long. CDR1 is SEHNR, CDR2 FQNEAQ, per germline (reference sequence). CDR3 region: CASSPKAGTGNTIYF. CDR3 in DNA: TGTGCCAGCAGCCCGAAGGCGGGAACTGGAAACACCATATATTTT.

This clonotype was detected a few times. V and J are TRBV4-1 and TRBJ1-6; D remains ambiguous. The V end was cut by 0 bases, the J end by 9 bases, with 6 bases between. The CDR3 runs 13 residues. CDR1 and CDR2 (germline): MGHRA, YSYEKL. The CDR3 protein is CASSQDGVSPLHF. CDR3 DNA sequence: TGCGCCAGCAGCCAAGATGGCGTTTCACCCCTCCACTTT.

In this sample, this clonotype turned up many times. In nucleotides, the CDR3 is TGTGCCAGCTCAGAAACCGGGATGTCGGGCAATCAGCCCCAGCATTTT. Protein product: CASSETGMSGNQPQHF. The V gene is TRBV18, the J gene TRBJ1-5; D is unresolved. The CDR3 has 16 amino acids. Trimming cost V 5 bases and J 2 bases, with 16 bases left between them. In germline, CDR1 is KGHSH, CDR2 LQKENI.

This clonotype showed up many times. The V gene is TRBV5-1, the J gene TRBJ2-1; 10 bases align to TRBD2. Germline lookup yields CDR1 SGHRS and CDR2 YFSETQ. This CDR3 is built from 15 residues. Unmatched junction bases numbered 7, after V lost 4 bases and J lost 6 bases. CDR3 loop: CASSPLAGASNEQFF. The CDR3 coding sequence is TGCGCCAGCAGCCCGCTAGCGGGGGCCAGCAATGAGCAGTTCTTC.

This clonotype was seen at least ten times. The CDR3 here is CASSFRTGGTEAFF. CDR3 bases: TGCGCCAGCAGCTTCAGGACAGGAGGCACTGAAGCTTTCTTT. V and J are TRBV5-1 and TRBJ1-1; TRBD1 matches 7 bases. CDR1 is SGHRS, CDR2 YFSETQ, per germline. V lost 2 bases, J lost 4 bases, and 5 bases stayed unmatched. The CDR3 runs to 14 residues.

The chain uses TRBV2 and TRBJ1-5; TRBD1 might be the D (5 bases). Germline CDR1 is SNHLY and CDR2 is FYNNEI. This CDR3 is built from 13 residues. Trimming removed 3 bases from V and 7 bases from J, with 10 bases in between. In DNA form, the CDR3 reads TGTGCCAGCAGTGAGAACAGGAGGCAGCCCCAGCATTTT. It is translated as CASSENRRQPQHF.

The CDR3 coding sequence is TGTGCCAGCAGCTCAGCCCCAGACAGGGGCGAGGGCTACACCTTC. It encodes CASSSAPDRGEGYTF. The chain is built from TRBV5-4 and TRBJ1-2; 8 nucleotides agree with TRBD1. CDR3 length: 15 residues. Trimming cost V 3 bases and J 8 bases; bases outside gene matches: 12. Germline V gene data show CDR1 as SGHNT and CDR2 as YYREEE (reference sequence).